The rows below give T cell receptor beta chains drawn from one sample of a study of cytomegalovirus exposure and HLA in healthy donors. Clones were sequenced by immunoSEQ multiplex PCR, and TCRdb holds only the in-frame ones, with some missing. The table has 99,000 or so clones, around 63% seen once. The sequencing input was PBMCs. Receptors originate from a man between 25 and 39 years old in good health and CMV-seronegative. CDR3s include the opening cysteine and the closing phenylalanine or tryptophan. The D gene is left open where the match is weak. Where a row states a size, it is once, few, many or the class of an expanded clone; other rows omit it.

clone size	D gene	V gene	J gene	CDR3 DNA	CDR3 protein
-	-	TRBV18	TRBJ2-1	TGTGCCAGCTCACCAGGGCACAATGAGCAGTTCTTC	CASSPGHNEQFF
-	TRBD2	TRBV11-3	TRBJ2-3	TGTGCCAGCAGCACGGGACTAGCGGGAGGGCAGGCTACGCAGTATTTT	CASSTGLAGGQATQYF
-	-	TRBV2	TRBJ2-7	TGTGCCAGCCGCGCTGGGACATTTGATTTTCGGGAGTACTTC	CASRAGTFDFREYF
-	TRBD1	TRBV28	TRBJ2-3	TGTGCCAGCAGTTTAGGGGGACAGAGAACAGATACGCAGTATTTT	CASSLGGQRTDTQYF
few	TRBD1	TRBV28	TRBJ1-1	TGTGCCAGCACCGTAGGGGGCCCAGGGAACACTGAAGCTTTCTTT	CASTVGGPGNTEAFF
-	-	TRBV5-1	TRBJ2-5	TGCGCCAGCAGCTTGAGTACAGGGCAAGAGACCCAGTACTTC	CASSLSTGQETQYF
few	TRBD1	TRBV11-2	TRBJ1-2	TGTGCCAGCAGCTCCGACAGGGCCCTATATGGCTACACCTTC	CASSSDRALYGYTF
-	-	TRBV11-2	TRBJ1-5	TGTGCCAGCAGCTTAGGAGGCGAGAATAGCAATCAGCCCCAGCATTTT	CASSLGGENSNQPQHF
-	TRBD1	TRBV30	TRBJ1-3	TGTGCCTGGAGTGTAGGGACAGACTCTGGAAACACCATATATTTT	CAWSVGTDSGNTIYF
-	-	TRBV10-1	TRBJ1-5	TGCGCCACTACGTTGAAACGATCAGGGAGCAATCAGCCCCAGCATTTT	CATTLKRSGSNQPQHF
-	TRBD1	TRBV6-6	TRBJ1-5	TGTGCCAGCATTCCGGACAGGGACAATCAGCCCCAGCATTTT	CASIPDRDNQPQHF
-	-	TRBV2	TRBJ2-6	TGTGCCAGCAACCAACAGGGATCTGGGGCCAACGTCCTGACTTTC	CASNQQGSGANVLTF
-	TRBD1	TRBV9	TRBJ1-2	TGTGCCAGCAGCGTACGCAGACAGGGAGGAGACTATGGCTACACCTTC	CASSVRRQGGDYGYTF
-	-	TRBV27	TRBJ1-1	TGTGCCAGCCAAGGTCGGTTTTCGGGAACCACGGACACTGAAGCTTTCTTT	CASQGRFSGTTDTEAFF
few	TRBD1	TRBV5-8	TRBJ2-6	TGTGCCAGCAGCCCTTGGACAGGGCCCTCTGGGGCCAACGTCCTGACTTTC	CASSPWTGPSGANVLTF